Below are 14 T cell receptor beta chains sequenced from a single sample in a study of T-cell memory formation after mild COVID-19. MiXCR, run by TCRdb on the 5' RACE reads, gives a single entry per CDR3 protein. There are roughly 4,800 distinct CDR3 sequences in the sample; around 25% occur only once, and less than 2.5% lies in the top ten. Material for sequencing was PBMCs or a T cell subset sorted from them (not recorded which). These receptors all stem from an adult who had mild COVID-19 (a few samples of this study predate the infection). Cell type and time point are not known.

This clonotype is deemed medium-sized (0.01 to 0.1%). V and J are TRBV5-1 and TRBJ1-1; 7 nucleotides align to TRBD1. The CDR3 covers 17 residues. V was pared by 0 bases and J by 3 bases, with 11 bases of the junction left unmatched. Germline CDR1 is SGHRS and CDR2 is YFSETQ. For the CDR3, the DNA is TGCGCCAGCAGCTTGGGTGGACAGTACAGGGGTTACACTGAAGCTTTCTTT. It encodes CASSLGGQYRGYTEAFF.

This clonotype is medium-sized in the sample. The chain is built from TRBV4-3 and TRBJ2-1; D uncertain. V was clipped by 0 bases and J by 0 bases, with 6 bases between them. The germline CDR1 and CDR2 sequences are LGHNA and YSLEER. The CDR3 loop spans 15 amino acids. In DNA form, the CDR3 reads TGCGCCAGCAGCCAAGAAGCACTCTCCTACAATGAGCAGTTCTTC. Amino acids: CASSQEALSYNEQFF.

This clonotype is deemed medium-sized (0.01 to 0.1%). The rearrangement links TRBV6-6 to TRBJ1-2; D is ambiguous. Looked up from germline, CDR1 is MNHNY and CDR2 is SVGAGI (reference sequence). V shed 6 bases and J shed 0 bases, with 11 bases lying between them. The CDR3 extends over 14 amino acids. CDR3: CASSPGSANYGYTF. The CDR3 DNA is TGTGCCAGCAGCCCCGGTTCGGCTAACTATGGCTACACCTTC.

This clonotype is medium-sized (0.01 to 0.1%). The chain carries TRBV7-8 and TRBJ1-1, with D unresolved. V shed 5 bases and J shed 0 bases, with 7 bases lying between them. The CDR3 extends over 13 amino acids. CDR1 is SGHVS, CDR2 FQNEAQ, per germline. The CDR3 DNA follows: TGTGCCAGCAGCCCGTCCATGAACACTGAAGCTTTCTTT. This sequence encodes CASSPSMNTEAFF.

This clonotype ranks as medium-sized. The rearrangement uses TRBV5-1 and TRBJ2-7; D is undetermined. The CDR3 sequence is 15 residues long. Trimming pared 0 bases from V and 3 bases from J, leaving 13 bases between. Germline loops: CDR1 SGHRS, CDR2 YFSETQ. The CDR3 protein is CASSLDRVRNYEQYF. As DNA, the CDR3 is TGCGCCAGCAGCTTGGATAGGGTTAGGAACTACGAGCAGTACTTC.

Sample share makes this clonotype medium-sized (0.01 to 0.1%). The chain carries TRBV7-3 and TRBJ2-1; TRBD2 aligns across 11 bases. The CDR3 is made up of 14 amino acids. Germline trimming cut 3 bases from V and 7 bases from J; bases unmatched to any gene: 2. Germline CDR1 reads SGHTA; CDR2 reads FQGTGA. Here the CDR3 reads CASSLGTSGNEQFF. The CDR3 nucleotides are TGTGCCAGCAGCTTGGGGACTAGCGGTAATGAGCAGTTCTTC.

By proportion, this clonotype is medium-sized. The CDR3 coding sequence is TGCGCCAGCAGCCAAGATAGGGGCCTTAATTCACCCCTCCACTTT. Residues: CASSQDRGLNSPLHF. The chain links TRBV4-3 to TRBJ1-6; possibly TRBD1 for D (5 bases). Germline values: CDR1 LGHNA, CDR2 YSLEER. The CDR3 is 15 residues long. V was trimmed by 0 bases and J by 6 bases, leaving 9 bases between them.

The J gene is TRBJ2-1, the V gene TRBV3-1; 10 bases align to TRBD2. The CDR3 covers 16 residues. Germline CDR1 reads LGHDT; CDR2 reads YNNKEL (reference sequence). J was trimmed by 6 bases and V by 0 bases; bases with no gene match: 5. The CDR3 spells CASSQDSASGSNEQFF. CDR3 DNA sequence: TGTGCCAGCAGCCAAGATTCCGCTAGCGGGAGCAATGAGCAGTTCTTC.

By its share, this clonotype is medium-sized. The chain uses TRBV15 and TRBJ2-2; 8 bases fit TRBD1. Per germline, CDR1 LNHNV and CDR2 YYDKDF (reference sequence). This CDR3 has 16 residues. V gave up 5 bases and J gave up 6 bases; unmatched junction bases: 11. The CDR3 DNA sequence: TGTGCCACCAGCGTCCGGGACAGGTCGGCTTCCGGGGAGCTGTTTTTT. It specifies CATSVRDRSASGELFF.

This clonotype is judged medium-sized. This chain joins TRBV4-3 and TRBJ2-2; D is possibly TRBD2 (5 bases). Germline-derived CDR1 and CDR2 are LGHNA and YSLEER. V lost 1 base and J 7 bases, leaving 19 bases between the germline ends. The CDR3 runs to 17 residues. CDR3 in DNA: TGCGCCAGCAGCCAAGGGAGGTATACTAGTCATGTCGGGGAGCTGTTTTTT. The encoded protein is CASSQGRYTSHVGELFF.

This clonotype is termed medium-sized (0.01 to 0.1%). The chain employs TRBV4-2 and TRBJ1-2, with D maybe TRBD1 (6 bases). V lost 3 bases to trimming and J lost 8 bases, with 16 bases between them. CDR3 length equals 14 residues. Germline CDR1 and CDR2: LGHNA and YNFKEQ. The CDR3 sequence is CASSHQTGMWGYTF. Here the CDR3 DNA reads TGTGCCAGCAGCCACCAAACAGGGATGTGGGGCTACACCTTC.

This clonotype is categorized as medium-sized. The chain recombines TRBV5-6 with TRBJ2-1; TRBD1 aligns across 8 bases. Germline CDR1 is SGHDT and CDR2 is YYEEEE. V was clipped by 0 bases and J by 12 bases; unmatched bases: 2. This CDR3 region has 12 residues. The CDR3 sequence is CASSLGDRWQFF. The DNA of the CDR3 is TGTGCCAGCAGCTTGGGGGACAGGTGGCAGTTCTTC.

This clonotype counts as medium-sized (0.01 to 0.1%). The rearrangement joins TRBV5-1 to TRBJ2-3, with 7 bases identical to TRBD1. Trimming at V came to 2 bases and at J to 6 bases, leaving 9 bases not matched to a gene. Looked up from germline, CDR1 is SGHRS and CDR2 is YFSETQ. The CDR3 runs 15 residues. CDR3 DNA: TGCGCCAGCAGCTTTGGGGCAGGGGGAAAGGATACGCAGTATTTT. It specifies CASSFGAGGKDTQYF. The complete variable domain, with remaining parts taken from reference TRBV5-1 and TRBJ2-3, reads KAGVTQTPRYLIKTRGQQVTLSCSPISGHRSVSWYQQTPGQGLQFLFEYFSETQRNKGNFPGRFSGRQFSNSRSEMNVSTLELGDSALYLCASSFGAGGKDTQYFGPGTRLTVL.

To note about this clonotype: A clone one base away is much larger, so this may be a read error. The chain has TRBV18 and TRBJ2-2; D ambiguous. This CDR3 region has 15 residues. Germline V CDR1 and CDR2: KGHSH, LQKENI. The CDR3 is CASSPRQANNGELFF. The CDR3 region has the DNA TGTGCCAGCTCCCCGAGGCAGGCGAACAACGGGGAGCTGTTTTTT.